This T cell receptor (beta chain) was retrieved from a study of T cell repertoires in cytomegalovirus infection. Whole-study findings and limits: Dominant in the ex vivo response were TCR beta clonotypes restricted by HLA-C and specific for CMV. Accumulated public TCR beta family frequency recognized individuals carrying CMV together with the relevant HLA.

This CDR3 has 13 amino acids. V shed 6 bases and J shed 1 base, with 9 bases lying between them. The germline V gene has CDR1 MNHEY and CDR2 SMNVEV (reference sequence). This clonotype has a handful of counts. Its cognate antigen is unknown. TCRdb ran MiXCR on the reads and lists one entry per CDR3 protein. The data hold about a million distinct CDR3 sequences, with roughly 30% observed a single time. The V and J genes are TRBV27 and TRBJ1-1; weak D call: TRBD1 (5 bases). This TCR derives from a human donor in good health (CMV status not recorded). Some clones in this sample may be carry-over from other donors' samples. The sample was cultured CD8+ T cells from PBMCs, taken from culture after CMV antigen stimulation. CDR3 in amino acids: CASRPGQNTEAFF. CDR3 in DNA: TGTGCCAGCAGACCCGGACAGAACACTGAAGCTTTCTTT.